This record concerns one T cell receptor beta chain sequence. This clonotype occurred many times. The antigen this receptor binds is unknown. Nothing much larger sits one base from this clone, and base qualities are not available. Set within a cohort of healthcare workers in London, UK, this nested case-control study involved weekly PCR testing of nasopharyngeal swabs along with blood sampling. Healthcare workers were recruited between 23 and 31 March 2020, during the week of the UK lockdown, and were followed weekly for up to about 15 weeks. The method was 5' RACE. Instrument used: NextSeq 500. To correct for sequencing error and PCR bias, the TCR library protocol tagged individual cDNA molecules with unique molecular identifiers. Sequencing covered both TCR alpha and beta chains, and within each sample the abundances of alpha and beta sequences were tightly co-correlated. In the authors' own workflow: V gene, J gene and CDR3 annotation of TCR sequences was performed with Decombinator V4. Expanded TCRs were defined as changing significantly between any two time points under a Poisson model with p below 0.0001. TCR abundances were normalised to the total number of TCRs sequenced per sample and were expressed as counts per million. MAIT TCRs were defined by TRAV1-2 paired with TRAJ12, TRAJ20 or TRAJ33, and iNKT TCRs by TRAV10 paired with TRAJ18. VDJdb, accessed on 1 November 2021, was searched for TCRs annotated for CMV, EBV and SARS-CoV-2, and TCRs annotated for more than one antigen were excluded. TCRdb reran the public reads through fastp at Q25 and MiXCR, keeping productive beta chains. Every distinct CDR3 protein forms one entry, paired with its most common genes and DNA. For this entry, the V and J calls and clone size follow TCRdb and not the study's own pipeline. The sample has about 58,000 distinct CDR3 sequences on record, 12% of them singletons. The ten largest account for over 3% of the sample.

The data belong to a study of early T cells in non-severe SARS-CoV-2 infection (dated by TCRdb to the early 2020s). Regarding the complete study: Bulk RNA from unsorted whole blood was used for TCR sequencing, so alpha and beta chains could not be paired. On the study overall, not on this receptor specifically: VDJdb matching was skewed toward anti-spike CD8 responses, so virus-specific expansions were likely underestimated and private and CD4 specificities were missed.

Sequences SGHVS (CDR1) and FNYEAQ (CDR2) are obtained from the germline V gene. Spanning cysteine to phenylalanine, the CDR3 consists of 14 amino acids. The retained sequence is limited to the CDR3, 42 bases, with the frame set at the first base. Trimming takes 4 bases from V and 3 bases from J, and the germline ends sit 9 bases apart. The material sequenced was whole blood. This chain is built from TRBV7-6 and TRBJ2-2, with a tentative D gene TRBD1 over 5 matching bases. The TCR originated in an adult who was a healthcare worker with PCR-confirmed SARS-CoV-2 infection or an uninfected control (not recorded which). The CDR3 region has the sequence CASSSSGYTGELFF. The sequenced DNA is TGTGCCAGCAGCTCCTCAGGGTACACCGGGGAGCTGTTTTTT.